Here is one TCR beta chain with its context. Germline lookup yields CDR1 SNHLY and CDR2 FYNNEI. The trim removed 2 bases at V and 4 bases at J, leaving 4 bases unmatched. CDR3 length equals 15 residues. The data were taken from a study of blood T cell repertoires in COVID-19. Some clones are missing from TCRdb's copy, which holds only in-frame ones; the method was immunoSEQ multiplex PCR. The sample carries about 320,000 clones, about 90% recorded once. The chain combines TRBV2 with TRBJ2-5; 10 bases match TRBD1. This clonotype originated in a man aged 30-40 years who had recovered from COVID-19. The source material was PBMCs or T cells enriched from blood (not recorded which). CDR3 nucleotide sequence: TGTGCCAGCAGTGAATCGACAGGGGGCGGAGAGACCCAGTACTTC. As protein: CASSESTGGGETQYF.